The 8 T cell receptor beta chains listed next were all sequenced from one sample in a study of CD8 T cells in ankylosing spondylitis. TCRdb passed the 5' RACE reads through MiXCR, listing each CDR3 protein once. The table records more than 30,000 distinct CDR3 sequences, roughly an eighth of them present only once. Sample: synovial fluid, either unsorted or a sorted T cell fraction (not recorded which). Source of these receptors: a male donor with ankylosing spondylitis.

This clonotype was detected ten times or more. The rearrangement links TRBV6-2 or TRBV6-3 to TRBJ2-1, with TRBD2 identical over 11 bases. The V gene end was trimmed by 5 bases and the J gene end by 7 bases; junction bases not matched to a gene: 7. The CDR3 extends over 15 amino acids. Germline V gene data show CDR1 as MNHEY and CDR2 as SVGEGT. The chain's CDR3 is CASSTRLAGLNEQFF. The CDR3 DNA sequence: TGTGCCAGCAGTACCCGACTAGCGGGATTAAATGAGCAGTTCTTC.

This rearrangement joins TRBV9 to TRBJ2-1, with TRBD1 identical over 8 bases. Germline CDR1 reads SGDLS; CDR2 reads YYNGEE. There are 16 residues in the CDR3. V trimming: 4 bases; J trimming: 2 bases; junction bases outside the gene matches: 8. The DNA for the CDR3 is TGTGCCAGCAGCATGACGGACAGGGTACCCTACAATGAGCAGTTCTTC. Translation gives CASSMTDRVPYNEQFF.

The chain links TRBV20-1 to TRBJ1-2, with a tentative D call TRBD1 (6 bases). The CDR3 contains 16 residues. CDR1 and CDR2 (germline): DFQATT, SNEGSKA (reference sequence). V was trimmed by 5 bases and J by 0 bases, leaving 19 bases between them. The CDR3 DNA sequence: TGCAGTGCTCATTTGACTCCAGGGGAAGCTAACTATGGCTACACCTTC. It specifies CSAHLTPGEANYGYTF.

This clonotype was recorded a few times. The chain couples TRBV9 to TRBJ2-2; D unresolved. Trimming took 3 bases from V and 4 from J, leaving 10 bases between them. The CDR3 has 14 residues. Germline V lookup: CDR1 SGDLS, CDR2 YYNGEE. The CDR3 bases are TGTGCCAGCAGCGCCGCTTTAGTCACCGGGGAGCTGTTTTTT. Translated: CASSAALVTGELFF.

This clonotype was counted a few times. The chain couples TRBV3-1 to TRBJ2-2; weak D call: TRBD2 (6 bases). This CDR3 spans 15 amino acids. Trimming took 6 bases from V and 3 from J, leaving 14 bases between them. Germline V gene sequence: CDR1 LGHDT, CDR2 YNNKEL (reference sequence). The CDR3 DNA is TGTGCCAGCAGTCCCCGCAGGGAGGACACCGGGGAGCTGTTTTTT. Translated, it gives CASSPRREDTGELFF.

There are a few counts of this clonotype. The CDR3, as DNA: TGTGCCAGCAGTTTACTCTACAGGGCCCAGCCCCAGCATTTT. Encoded protein: CASSLLYRAQPQHF. This chain connects TRBV27 to TRBJ1-5; perhaps TRBD1 as D (6 bases). The CDR3 has 14 amino acids. V lost 2 bases and J lost 7, with 12 bases in between. CDR1 MNHEY and CDR2 SMNVEV come from the germline V gene (reference sequence).

This chain connects TRBV11-2 to TRBJ2-7; 7 bases are shared with TRBD2. J lost 2 bases, V lost 1 base, and 8 bases had no gene match. This CDR3 comprises 16 residues. Germline V gene lookup returns CDR1 SGHAT and CDR2 FQNNGV. In DNA form, the CDR3 reads TGTGCCAGCAGCTTAGCCCCCCTGGGGACTACCTACGAGCAGTACTTC. Translating gives CASSLAPLGTTYEQYF.

The sample holds many counts of this clonotype. The chain combines TRBV29-1 with TRBJ2-7; D uncertain. Germline V gene lookup returns CDR1 SQVTM and CDR2 ANQGSEA. The CDR3 spans 11 residues. The V end lost 4 bases, the J end lost 5 bases, and 9 bases lay between the germline ends. CDR3 sequence reads: CSVARRNEQYF. As DNA, the CDR3 is TGCAGCGTTGCTCGAAGGAACGAGCAGTACTTC.